Listed below are T cell receptor beta chains from one sample, sequenced in a study of sequential checkpoint blockade in melanoma. Here immunoSEQ multiplex PCR was the method, and the copy in TCRdb shows in-frame clones only, minus some. The sample has more than 9,500 clones, approximately 80% seen once. The sample was CD8+ T cells sorted from blood (inferred from file names), taken from a patient given nivolumab and ipilimumab in sequence. The source of these receptors is a human donor with melanoma. CDR3s include the opening cysteine and the closing phenylalanine or tryptophan. The D gene is left open where the match is weak. The size field is filled for only some rows; it gives once, few, many or a size class.

-	TRBJ1-2	TRBV28	-	TGTGCCAGCAGCAAAAATACAGGTGGTGCCTATGGCTACACCTTC	CASSKNTGGAYGYTF
-	TRBJ1-1	TRBV7-9	-	TGTGCCAGCACCCTAATCAACCCTGAAGCTTTCTTT	CASTLINPEAFF
-	TRBJ1-1	TRBV4-1	-	TGCGCCAGCAGCCCCCTCGGCACTGAAGCTTTCTTT	CASSPLGTEAFF
-	TRBJ1-1	TRBV27	-	TGTGCCAGCAGCCTCACAGGGTTGAACACTGAAGCTTTCTTT	CASSLTGLNTEAFF
-	TRBJ1-5	TRBV27	-	TGTGCCAGCAGTTTAGGCAGCAATCAGCCCCAGCATTTT	CASSLGSNQPQHF
-	TRBJ2-1	TRBV10-3	TRBD2	TGTGCCATCAGTGAGGTTAGCGGGCCTGAGCAGTTCTTC	CAISEVSGPEQFF
-	TRBJ2-7	TRBV2	-	TGTGCCAGCACTAGTCCAGATTCCTACGAGCAGTACTTC	CASTSPDSYEQYF
-	TRBJ2-5	TRBV10-1	TRBD2	TGCGCCAGCAGTGAGTCGGGACTAGCGGGGGAAGAGACCCAGTACTTC	CASSESGLAGEETQYF
few	TRBJ1-2	TRBV28	-	TGTGCCAGCAGTCCCCTATTGAGGGAGGATGGCTACACCTTC	CASSPLLREDGYTF
once	TRBJ1-1	TRBV5-1	TRBD1	TGCGCCAGCAGCTTGGGGGGACAGGGGGGATACACTGAAGCTTTCTTT	CASSLGGQGGYTEAFF
-	TRBJ1-4	TRBV28	-	TGTGCCAGCAGTTCGGAGTTGTATGGCCCAACTAATGAAAAACTGTTTTTT	CASSSELYGPTNEKLFF
-	TRBJ1-2	TRBV6-5	-	TGTGCCAGCAGTTACTCACAGGGCACCCCTTATGGCTACACCTTC	CASSYSQGTPYGYTF
-	TRBJ2-1	TRBV7-9	-	TGTGCCAGCAGCTCGGGACTTTACAATGAGCAGTTCTTC	CASSSGLYNEQFF
-	TRBJ1-1	TRBV7-9	-	TGTGCCAGCAGCCCGCGGACAGCTCCGAACACTGAAGCTTTCTTT	CASSPRTAPNTEAFF
few	TRBJ2-7	TRBV7-9	-	TGTGCCAGCAGCTTGGGACTCGCCGAGCAGTACTTC	CASSLGLAEQYF
few	TRBJ2-6	TRBV10-1	TRBD1	TGCGCCAGCAGTGGGACAGGGGGAAGCTCTGGGGCCAACGTCCTGACTTTC	CASSGTGGSSGANVLTF
-	TRBJ1-1	TRBV7-9	TRBD1	TGTGCCAGCAGCCTCCCAGGGGGCTCGGGCACTGAAGCTTTCTTT	CASSLPGGSGTEAFF
-	TRBJ1-2	TRBV6-5	-	TGTGCCAGCAGCCCTCCAGGGTTTGTGGGCTACACCTTC	CASSPPGFVGYTF
-	TRBJ2-5	TRBV7-3	TRBD2	TGTGCCAGCAGCCCTGGGTTTGGACTAGCGGGCGCGGAGACCCAGTACTTC	CASSPGFGLAGAETQYF
-	TRBJ2-1	TRBV5-1	TRBD2	TGCGCCAGCAGCTTCACTAGCGACAATGAGCAGTTCTTC	CASSFTSDNEQFF
few	TRBJ2-7	TRBV27	-	TGTGCCAGCAGTTTATACCCAGGATATATCTACGAGCAGTACTTC	CASSLYPGYIYEQYF
-	TRBJ2-2	TRBV29-1	-	TGCAGCGCGGAGGCCACCGGCACCGGGGAGCTGTTTTTT	CSAEATGTGELFF
once	TRBJ2-1	TRBV13	TRBD2	TGTGCCAGCAGCTTAGCGGGAGGGCCCAATGAGCAGTTCTTC	CASSLAGGPNEQFF
-	TRBJ1-1	TRBV4-1	-	TGCGCCAGCAGCCAAGATGGGGACATGAACACTGAAGCTTTCTTT	CASSQDGDMNTEAFF
-	TRBJ2-5	TRBV28	TRBD2	TGTGCCAGCAGTCCCCGGACTAGCGGCTACCAAGAGACCCAGTACTTC	CASSPRTSGYQETQYF
-	TRBJ1-1	TRBV7-9	TRBD1	TGTGCCAGCAGCTGGGACAGGGACACTGAAGCTTTCTTT	CASSWDRDTEAFF
-	TRBJ2-2	TRBV28	TRBD1	TGTGCCAGCAAAGGGACAGGGTACACCGGGGAGCTGTTTTTT	CASKGTGYTGELFF
-	TRBJ2-7	TRBV18	-	TGTGCCAGCTCACCAGCCGGGGAGCAGTACTTC	CASSPAGEQYF
-	TRBJ2-1	TRBV4-1	TRBD2	TGCGCCAGCAGCTACGCGGGAGGGTACAATGAGCAGTTCTTC	CASSYAGGYNEQFF
once	TRBJ1-1	TRBV10-3	-	TGTGCCATCGGGAGGTTCGGGGCGAACACTGAAGCTTTCTTT	CAIGRFGANTEAFF
-	TRBJ2-7	TRBV19	-	TGTGCCAGTAGTTATGGGGGACAATCCTACGAGCAGTACTTC	CASSYGGQSYEQYF
-	TRBJ2-2	TRBV29-1	TRBD1	TGCAGCGGGACAGGGAACACCGGGGAGCTGTTTTTT	CSGTGNTGELFF
-	TRBJ1-6	TRBV5-6	-	TGTGCCAGCAGCTTGGCGGCGGAGCTGAGCTCCTATAATTCACCCCTCCACTTT	CASSLAAELSSYNSPLHF
-	TRBJ1-2	TRBV29-1	-	TGCAGCGTTGATTGGGTACCCCCGGGACACGGGACTAACTATGGCTACACCTTC	CSVDWVPPGHGTNYGYTF
-	TRBJ1-2	TRBV5-6	TRBD1	TGTGCCAGCAGCTTGGAATTGGGACAGGGGGTTTATGGCTACACCTTC	CASSLELGQGVYGYTF
-	TRBJ2-2	TRBV6-5	TRBD2	TGTGCCAGCAGTTACGGACTAGCGGGACCGGCCGGGGAGCTGTTTTTT	CASSYGLAGPAGELFF
-	TRBJ2-3	TRBV29-1	-	TGCAGCGTTGAAGATCGCACAGGGAGCACAGATACGCAGTATTTT	CSVEDRTGSTDTQYF
once	TRBJ2-1	TRBV6-1	-	TGTGCCAGCAGTGAAGCTAGCGGCTCCTACAATGAGCAGTTCTTC	CASSEASGSYNEQFF
-	TRBJ1-5	TRBV27	-	TGTGCCAGCAGTTTTGGTAACAGGGCTGGTCAGCCCCAGCATTTT	CASSFGNRAGQPQHF
few	TRBJ2-3	TRBV7-9	-	TGTGCCAGCAGCGAAGGGGGGGGCACAGATACGCAGTATTTT	CASSEGGGTDTQYF
-	TRBJ2-1	TRBV5-1	-	TGCGCCAGCGAAGGGGGGGGTGGTGAGCAGTTCTTC	CASEGGGGEQFF
-	TRBJ1-1	TRBV10-2	-	TGCGCCAGCAGAGAGACAGGTTGGGGGGTTGGCACTGAAGCTTTCTTT	CASRETGWGVGTEAFF
-	TRBJ2-4	TRBV5-4	TRBD1	TGTGCCAGCAGTCTACAGGGGGCCGAAAACATTCAGTACTTC	CASSLQGAENIQYF
-	TRBJ2-7	TRBV7-9	TRBD1	TGTGCCAGCAGCCTCACAGGGGTGAACGAGCAGTACTTC	CASSLTGVNEQYF
-	TRBJ2-7	TRBV19	-	TGTGCCAGGGGATGGGGAGTGGGAAGCTCCTACGAGCAGTACTTC	CARGWGVGSSYEQYF
few	TRBJ2-7	TRBV21-1	-	TGTGCCAGCAGCCCGAGACAGTCCCACGAGCAGTACTTC	CASSPRQSHEQYF
-	TRBJ1-1	TRBV10-1	-	TGCGCCAGCAGTGAGTACAGGAGGAACACTGAAGCTTTCTTT	CASSEYRRNTEAFF
-	TRBJ1-6	TRBV27	-	TGTGCCAGCAGTTTAGAGGGGTCGGGAGCCTCCTATAATTCACCCCTCCACTTT	CASSLEGSGASYNSPLHF
-	TRBJ2-1	TRBV9	TRBD1	TGTGCCAGCAGCCAACCGGGACAGGGGGCCTACAATGAGCAGTTCTTC	CASSQPGQGAYNEQFF
-	TRBJ1-5	TRBV4-1	TRBD1	TGCGCCAGCACCCAAGGCCCGTTCGACAGGGGGGATCAGCCCCAGCATTTT	CASTQGPFDRGDQPQHF
-	TRBJ2-3	TRBV27	-	TGTGCCAGCAGCACTGCTGAGGTGTGGGGCACAGATACGCAGTATTTT	CASSTAEVWGTDTQYF
-	TRBJ2-7	TRBV27	-	TGTGCCAGCAGTTCAGGCCTAGCGCACTACGAGCAGTACTTC	CASSSGLAHYEQYF
-	TRBJ2-7	TRBV9	-	TGTGCCAGCAGCGTAGGAGGGGGGGCGGAGGAGCAGTACTTC	CASSVGGGAEEQYF